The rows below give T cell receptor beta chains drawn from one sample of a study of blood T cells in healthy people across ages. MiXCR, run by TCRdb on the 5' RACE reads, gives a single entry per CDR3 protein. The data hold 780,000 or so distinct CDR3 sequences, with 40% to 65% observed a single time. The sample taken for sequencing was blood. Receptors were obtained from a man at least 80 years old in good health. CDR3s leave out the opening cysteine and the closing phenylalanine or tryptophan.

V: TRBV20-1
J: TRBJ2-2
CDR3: SAEIAGKTGELF

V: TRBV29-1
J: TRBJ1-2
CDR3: SDRDTRFDYT

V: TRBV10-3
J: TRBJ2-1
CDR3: AISDREASGSNEQF

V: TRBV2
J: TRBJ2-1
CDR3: ASRGGGGISYNEQF

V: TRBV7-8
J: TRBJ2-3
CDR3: ASSASGQFTDTQY

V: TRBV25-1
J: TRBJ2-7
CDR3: ASSGSRDSYEQY

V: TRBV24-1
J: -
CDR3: ATSTPTGGWETQY

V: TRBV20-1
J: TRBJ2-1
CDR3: SASGGGYNEQF

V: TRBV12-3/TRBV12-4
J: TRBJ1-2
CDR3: ASSLDTLLGHYGYT

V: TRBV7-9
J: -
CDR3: ASSLWGSEQY

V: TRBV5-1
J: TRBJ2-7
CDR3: ASSPGNSYEQY

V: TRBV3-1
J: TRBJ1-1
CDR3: ASTRQGTLNTEAF

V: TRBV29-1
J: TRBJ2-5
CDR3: SVGSSGRSETQY

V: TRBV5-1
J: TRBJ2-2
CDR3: ASSPGQGSTGELF

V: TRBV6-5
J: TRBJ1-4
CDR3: ASSYAGSNEKLF

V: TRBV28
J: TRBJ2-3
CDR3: ASSSGEGQGHRYAY

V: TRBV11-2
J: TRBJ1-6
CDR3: ASSLGWAGYNSPLH

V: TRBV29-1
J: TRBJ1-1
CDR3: SVEDFGVAF

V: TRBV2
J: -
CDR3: ASTPQGYEQY

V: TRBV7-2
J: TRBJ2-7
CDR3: ASSPHRGRGQY

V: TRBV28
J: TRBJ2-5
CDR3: ASRAPGLAVKETQY

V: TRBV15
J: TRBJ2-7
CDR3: ATSMNRLDYEQY

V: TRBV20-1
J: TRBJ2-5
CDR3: SAREATAQY

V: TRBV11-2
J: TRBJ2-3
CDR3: ASSLTQGWTDTQY

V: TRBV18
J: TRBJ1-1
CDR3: ASSPKQMNTEAF

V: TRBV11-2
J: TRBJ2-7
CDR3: ASSLAPSGRNYEQY

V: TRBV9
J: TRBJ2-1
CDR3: ASSARLLRNEQF

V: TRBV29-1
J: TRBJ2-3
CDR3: SVAGTVGRYAY

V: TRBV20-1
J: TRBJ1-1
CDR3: SARDSTRGTMNTEAF

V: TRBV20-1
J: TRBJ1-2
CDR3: SARDRTEYGYT

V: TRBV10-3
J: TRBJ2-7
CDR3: AITEDRGSDEQY

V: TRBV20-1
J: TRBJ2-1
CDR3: SARAALSGNEQF

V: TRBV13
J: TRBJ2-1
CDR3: ASSPKWAGAESHEQF

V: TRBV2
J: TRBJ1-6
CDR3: ASNGRGQSPLH

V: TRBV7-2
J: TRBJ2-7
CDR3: ASSPGDRSYEQY

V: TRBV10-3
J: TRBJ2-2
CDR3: AISGAIRGGELF

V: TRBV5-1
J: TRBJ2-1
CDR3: ASSFQQGGSYNEQF

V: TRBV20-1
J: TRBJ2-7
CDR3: SSYRGRGDEQY

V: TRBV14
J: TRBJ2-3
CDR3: ASSQRLTDTQY

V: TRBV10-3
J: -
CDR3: AISVGTNLWEQY

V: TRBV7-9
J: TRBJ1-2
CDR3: ASRYSGGEGGYT

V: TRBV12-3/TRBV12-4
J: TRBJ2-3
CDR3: ASSFSGFTDTQY